This T cell receptor beta chain was recovered during a study of blood T cell repertoires in COVID-19. Study information: Both acute and convalescent COVID-19 samples were obtained from the United States, Italy and Spain. PBMCs, B-cell-depleted T cells, or T cells were the source of the cDNA or gDNA that made up the material.

The V gene's germline CDR1 is SGHNT and CDR2 YYREEE (reference sequence). This CDR3 is built from 16 residues. Trimming shortened V by 4 bases and J by 2 bases, and 15 bases separated the two germline ends. Authors' data handling: Reference gene primer amplification gave estimated nucleated cell counts. Sequencing used immunoSEQ multiplex PCR; TCRdb keeps in-frame clones, though not all of them. D and trimming come from the DNA, and the V and J calls and clone size come from that table. The top ten clones hold 5.5% to 7% of a sample with 200,000 to 250,000 clones, about three quarters of them seen once.

The receptor was derived from an older woman with acute or convalescent COVID-19. This chain links TRBV5-4 with TRBJ2-2, with D possibly being TRBD2 (5 bases). The source material was peripheral blood. Here the CDR3 reads CASSPRLRSNTGELFF. Here the CDR3 DNA reads TGTGCCAGCAGCCCCCGACTAAGGAGCAACACCGGGGAGCTGTTTTTT.